This T cell receptor (beta chain) was recorded in a study of T cell responses to AZD1222 COVID-19 vaccine. Study results and caveats: Females outnumbered males among donors, who were mostly white British; clonal diversity was possibly underestimated. Along spike, vaccine-associated CD4 TCRs were found throughout, with dominance at 160-218 and 743-854.

To note about this clone: Its antigen is not known.

The data were produced by immunoSEQ multiplex PCR, yet TCRdb's version contains in-frame clones alone and is incomplete. The sample yields some 130,000 clones, approximately 95% seen once. There are 17 residues in the CDR3. CDR1 SNHLY and CDR2 FYNNEI come from the germline V gene. The V and J ends lost 0 bases and 4 bases respectively, with 19 bases between them. The specimen was peripheral blood, collected 28 days after the second AZD1222 dose. The clonotype was recovered from an adult who received the AZD1222 COVID-19 vaccine. V gene TRBV2 combines with J gene TRBJ2-7; D unclear. The CDR3 region is CASSEALDARRWYEQYF. DNA of the CDR3: TGTGCCAGCAGTGAAGCGCTTGATGCCCGGCGATGGTACGAGCAGTACTTC.